These 31 T cell receptor beta chains share one sample of origin, sequenced in a study of cytomegalovirus exposure and HLA in healthy donors. Amplification used 60 Vbeta primers and 13 Jbeta primers. Clones were sequenced by immunoSEQ multiplex PCR, and TCRdb holds only the in-frame ones, with some missing. The table shows some 150,000 clones, with 50% to 75% occurring only once. Source material: PBMCs. The receptors derive from a woman aged 40 to 50 in good health and CMV-seronegative.

V is TRBV2 and J is TRBJ2-7, with 8 bases matching TRBD2. Germline V gene lookup returns CDR1 SNHLY and CDR2 FYNNEI. The CDR3 extends over 14 amino acids. V was pared by 7 bases and J by 0 bases, with 5 bases of the junction left unmatched. CDR3 sequence reads: CASISGTSSYEQYF. The DNA for the CDR3 is TGTGCCAGCATTTCCGGGACTAGCTCCTACGAGCAGTACTTC.

V usage is TRBV5-1 and J usage is TRBJ1-6; TRBD1 matches at 9 bases. Germline V gene lookup returns CDR1 SGHRS and CDR2 YFSETQ. The ends lost 4 bases at V and 9 bases at J; junction bases unmatched: 8. The CDR3 has 15 residues. In DNA, the CDR3 is TGCGCCAGCAGCCTCGAGGGACAGGGAACTTCACCCCTCCACTTT. It yields the protein CASSLEGQGTSPLHF.

The rearrangement joins TRBV2 to TRBJ1-1; a possible D gene is TRBD1 (6 bases). The V end was cut by 6 bases, the J end by 8 bases, with 22 bases between. The germline V gene encodes CDR1 SNHLY and CDR2 FYNNEI. The CDR3 contains 15 residues. The CDR3 loop is CASRPQGSFSEEAFF. The CDR3 DNA sequence: TGTGCCAGCAGACCTCAGGGGAGTTTTTCAGAGGAAGCTTTCTTT.

The rearrangement links TRBV2 to TRBJ2-3; 7 bases are shared with TRBD2. V lost 7 bases, J lost 2 bases, and 6 bases stayed unmatched. CDR1 and CDR2 from the germline V gene are SNHLY and FYNNEI. There are 14 residues in the CDR3. The CDR3: CASMSSGDTDTQYF. CDR3 DNA: TGTGCCAGCATGTCTAGCGGAGACACAGATACGCAGTATTTT.

The chain couples TRBV6-5 to TRBJ2-3; no clear D gene. The V end was cut by 5 bases, the J end by 0 bases, with 6 bases between. CDR3 size: 13 residues. Per the germline V gene, CDR1 is MNHEY and CDR2 is SVGAGI. DNA of the CDR3: TGTGCCAGCAGTGAAGCTAGCACAGATACGCAGTATTTT. Its protein product is CASSEASTDTQYF.

The V call is TRBV6-1, the J call TRBJ2-1; maybe TRBD1 (5 bases). The CDR3 length is 15 residues. V was clipped by 7 bases and J by 0 bases, with 13 bases between them. CDR1 is MNHNS, CDR2 SASEGT, per germline. CDR3 DNA sequence: TGTGCCAGCACCCCGACAGTCAGCTCCTACAATGAGCAGTTCTTC. Translated: CASTPTVSSYNEQFF.

V gene TRBV13 combines with J gene TRBJ2-1; no reliable D call. The CDR3 runs 15 residues. Germline V gene lookup returns CDR1 PRHDT and CDR2 FYEKMQ (reference sequence). V lost 1 base to trimming and J lost 6 bases, with 13 bases between them. Written as DNA, the CDR3 is TGTGCCAGCAGCTTAGCCGAGGCGGTTGGCAATGAGCAGTTCTTC. It codes for CASSLAEAVGNEQFF.

This clone occurred once. The gene calls are TRBV29-1 and TRBJ2-7; TRBD2 agrees at 10 bases. Germline trimming cut 5 bases from V and 0 bases from J; bases unmatched to any gene: 7. The CDR3 length is 15 residues. CDR1 and CDR2 from the germline V gene are SQVTM and ANQGSEA. The CDR3 reads CSVNPSGSPSYEQYF. The CDR3 bases are TGCAGCGTTAATCCTAGCGGGAGTCCCTCCTACGAGCAGTACTTC.

Here the CDR3 reads CSVESAGYEQFF. In DNA, the CDR3 is TGCAGCGTTGAGTCGGCGGGGTATGAGCAGTTCTTC. The chain links TRBV29-1 to TRBJ2-1; tentatively, D is TRBD2 (6 bases). CDR1 is SQVTM, CDR2 ANQGSEA, per germline. V was trimmed by 3 bases and J by 8 bases, leaving 11 bases between them. This CDR3 spans 12 amino acids.

A few counts support this clone. The chain couples TRBV25-1 to TRBJ2-7; D is undetermined. The germline V and J ends were trimmed by 3 bases and 2 bases, with 14 bases remaining between them. The CDR3 length is 15 residues. Germline V lookup: CDR1 MGHDK, CDR2 SYGVNS. CDR3 bases: TGTGCCAGCAGTGATCCCGGCAGGTCGACCTACGAGCAGTACTTC. It translates to CASSDPGRSTYEQYF.

The rearrangement links TRBV7-2 to TRBJ1-3, with D uncertain. V lost 0 bases and J 0 bases, leaving 9 bases between the germline ends. The CDR3 has 16 amino acids. Germline V gives CDR1 SGHTA, CDR2 FQGNSA. The CDR3 reads CASSLASPVSGNTIYF. CDR3 nucleotide sequence: TGTGCCAGCAGCTTAGCATCCCCTGTCTCTGGAAACACCATATATTTT.

The genes are TRBV4-2 and TRBJ2-5, with D possibly matching TRBD2 (6 bases). Germline CDR1 LGHNA, CDR2 YNFKEQ. V was trimmed by 4 bases and J by 2 bases, leaving 14 bases between them. The CDR3 consists of 15 residues. This chain's CDR3 is CASSPGYGGQETQYF. CDR3 nucleotides: TGTGCCAGCAGCCCCGGATATGGGGGGCAAGAGACCCAGTACTTC.

This clone was counted a few times. J is TRBJ2-5 and V is TRBV27, with 9 bases lining up with TRBD2. Trimming removed 0 bases from V and 8 bases from J; junction bases left unmatched: 13. This CDR3 has 17 residues. The germline V gene has CDR1 MNHEY and CDR2 SMNVEV (reference sequence). In DNA, the CDR3 is TGTGCCAGCAGTTTATCCCTAGCGGGGACCCAGAGGCGTACCCAGTACTTC. Translation gives CASSLSLAGTQRRTQYF.

This clone occurred a few times. The chain combines TRBV9 with TRBJ1-6; 8 bases match TRBD1. Per germline, CDR1 SGDLS and CDR2 YYNGEE. J gave up 7 bases and V 0 bases, and 12 bases lay outside the gene matches. The CDR3 covers 18 residues. CDR3 residues: CASSVAPSDRDENSPLHF. The DNA for the CDR3 is TGTGCCAGCAGCGTAGCCCCCTCGGACAGGGACGAGAATTCACCCCTCCACTTT.

The gene calls are TRBV4-2 and TRBJ1-4; TRBD1 might be the D (5 bases). The germline V and J ends were trimmed by 0 bases and 8 bases, with 16 bases remaining between them. The CDR3 extends over 16 amino acids. Germline loops: CDR1 LGHNA, CDR2 YNFKEQ. CDR3 sequence (DNA): TGTGCCAGCAGCCAAGATCCCGGGGGATTTAACGAAAAACTGTTTTTT. Translation: CASSQDPGGFNEKLFF.

The chain employs TRBV4-3 and TRBJ2-2; possible D gene TRBD2, 6 bases. V gave up 0 bases and J gave up 3 bases, with 8 bases separating them. The CDR3 covers 15 residues. Germline loops: CDR1 LGHNA, CDR2 YSLEER. The CDR3 DNA follows: TGCGCCAGCAGCCAAGATCGGGGGTACACCGGGGAGCTGTTTTTT. Translating gives CASSQDRGYTGELFF.

J is TRBJ2-5 and V is TRBV5-1; the match to TRBD2 covers 8 bases. The CDR3 sequence is 14 residues long. Germline CDR1 is SGHRS and CDR2 is YFSETQ. V shed 3 bases and J 5 bases; nucleotides not matched to a gene: 6. CDR3 nucleotide sequence: TGCGCCAGCAGCTCGGGACTAGGGAGGGAGACCCAGTACTTC. As protein: CASSSGLGRETQYF.

The chain has TRBV2 and TRBJ2-2; 10 bases are a match to TRBD2. J gave up 6 bases and V 6 bases, and 7 bases lay outside the gene matches. CDR1 and CDR2 (germline): SNHLY, FYNNEI. The CDR3 sequence is 15 residues long. CDR3 sequence reads: CASRLSSGGSGELFF. The CDR3, as DNA: TGTGCCAGCAGGCTTTCTAGCGGGGGCTCCGGGGAGCTGTTTTTT. Combining the CDR3 with reference TRBV2 and TRBJ2-2 gives the whole variable domain EPEVTQTPSHQVTQMGQEVILRCVPISNHLYFYWYRQILGQKVEFLVSFYNNEISEKSEIFDDQFSVERPDGSNFTLKIRSTKLEDSAMYFCASRLSSGGSGELFFGEGSRLTVL.

The V gene is TRBV5-1, the J gene TRBJ1-1; TRBD1 is a possible D gene (6 bases). The CDR3 spans 12 residues. With 2 bases removed from V and 7 bases from J, the gap between germline ends came to 9 bases. Per germline, CDR1 SGHRS and CDR2 YFSETQ. For the CDR3, the DNA is TGCGCCAGCAGCTTAACAGGGAATGAAGCTTTCTTT. It codes for CASSLTGNEAFF.

The V and J genes are TRBV18 and TRBJ2-3; D is perhaps TRBD2 (6 bases). V was trimmed by 4 bases and J by 2 bases, leaving 19 bases between them. This CDR3 contains 17 residues. Germline loops: CDR1 KGHSH, CDR2 LQKENI. CDR3 in DNA: TGTGCCAGCTCACTAGCGGTCCTTCAAAACCCCACAGATACGCAGTATTTT. As protein: CASSLAVLQNPTDTQYF.

The V gene is TRBV7-9, the J gene TRBJ1-5; the D is unclear. V was pared by 2 bases and J by 7 bases, with 24 bases between. Germline V gene lookup returns CDR1 SEHNR and CDR2 FQNEAQ (reference sequence). The CDR3 extends over 18 amino acids. The CDR3 protein is CASSLSAIAGRGKQPQHF. CDR3 coding DNA: TGTGCCAGCAGCTTATCGGCGATCGCGGGTAGAGGGAAACAGCCCCAGCATTTT.

The V call is TRBV6-1, the J call TRBJ1-5, with TRBD1 matching over 8 bases. V gave up 1 base and J gave up 6 bases; unmatched junction bases: 8. Germline assignment: CDR1 MNHNS and CDR2 SASEGT. The CDR3 has 16 amino acids. CDR3 amino acids: CASSEGGQGGGQPQHF. DNA of the CDR3: TGTGCCAGCAGTGAAGGAGGACAGGGAGGGGGTCAGCCCCAGCATTTT.

This sequence joins TRBV2 and TRBJ2-7, with 7 positions matching TRBD1. The CDR3 totals 16 residues. Unmatched junction bases numbered 15, after V lost 8 bases and J lost 2 bases. CDR1 is SNHLY and CDR2 is FYNNEI in the germline V gene. CDR3 bases: TGTGCCAGCGGGTACAGTACCACAGGGGAGACCTACGAGCAGTACTTC. Translating it yields CASGYSTTGETYEQYF.

A few counts support this clone. The chain recombines TRBV29-1 with TRBJ2-3, with 10 bases aligning to TRBD1. Losses at the gene ends were 0 bases for V and 8 bases for J; bases not matched to a gene: 2. The CDR3 has 13 residues. CDR1 and CDR2 from the germline V gene are SQVTM and ANQGSEA. CDR3 DNA: TGCAGCGTTGAAGAGGGACAGGGGAGTACGCAGTATTTT. It is translated as CSVEEGQGSTQYF.

V usage is TRBV6-5 and J usage is TRBJ1-1, with 7 bases identical to TRBD1. J lost 0 bases, V lost 7 bases, and 5 bases had no gene match. The germline CDR1 and CDR2 sequences are MNHEY and SVGAGI. The CDR3 has 14 amino acids. CDR3 DNA: TGTGCCAGCACCTCGGGACAGATGAACACTGAAGCTTTCTTT. As protein: CASTSGQMNTEAFF.

In this sample, this clone turned up once. The chain links TRBV5-4 to TRBJ2-2; 8 bases line up with TRBD2. V lost 4 bases to trimming and J lost 2 bases; unmatched junction nucleotides: 13. Germline CDR1 is SGHNT and CDR2 is YYREEE (reference sequence). The CDR3 has 18 amino acids. Here the CDR3 DNA reads TGTGCCAGCAGCCAAGCCAGCGGGGGACATGAAAACACCGGGGAGCTGTTTTTT. As protein: CASSQASGGHENTGELFF.

This chain uses TRBV2 with TRBJ2-4, with TRBD1 identical over 7 bases. Trimming removed 5 bases from V and 0 bases from J; junction bases left unmatched: 19. The V gene's germline CDR1 is SNHLY and CDR2 FYNNEI. The CDR3 is 20 amino acids. CDR3 in DNA: TGTGCCAGCAGTTTTAAGTCTGAGACAGGGAGAGGGGTAGCCAAAAACATTCAGTACTTC. Its translation is CASSFKSETGRGVAKNIQYF.

Turning to this clone: A junction boundary mismatches the germline segment, possibly from a read error. V usage is TRBV6-5 and J usage is TRBJ1-1; D uncertain. Per the germline V gene, CDR1 is MNHEY and CDR2 is SVGAGI. The CDR3 loop spans 14 amino acids. The CDR3, as DNA: TGTGCCAGCAGGGGCTTGGCCCAAGGCGCTGAAGATTTCTTT. Translation gives CASRGLAQGAEDFF.

J is TRBJ2-5 and V is TRBV9, with 10 bases fitting TRBD1. Trimming at V came to 4 bases and at J to 2 bases, leaving 11 bases not matched to a gene. CDR3 length: 17 amino acids. Per germline, CDR1 SGDLS and CDR2 YYNGEE. The CDR3 sequence: CASSKKSGTGEQETQYF. The DNA of the CDR3 is TGTGCCAGCAGCAAAAAATCCGGGACAGGGGAACAAGAGACCCAGTACTTC.

This chain uses TRBV7-9 with TRBJ2-3; TRBD2 might be the D (6 bases). From germline, CDR1 is SEHNR and CDR2 FQNEAQ (reference sequence). The germline V and J ends were trimmed by 3 bases and 1 base, with 11 bases remaining between them. CDR3 length equals 15 residues. The DNA for the CDR3 is TGTGCCAGCAGCTTTGGGGGGATTGGCACAGATACGCAGTATTTT. Protein: CASSFGGIGTDTQYF.

This clone was observed once. The chain joins TRBV6-6 to TRBJ2-5, with TRBD1 matching over 11 bases. With 0 bases clipped from V and 4 bases from J, the junction kept 4 bases outside the gene matches. CDR1 is MNHNY, CDR2 SVGAGI, per germline (reference sequence). The CDR3 runs 16 residues. The CDR3 here is CASSYSGGTGGETQYF. The CDR3, as DNA: TGTGCCAGCAGTTACTCGGGCGGGACAGGGGGAGAGACCCAGTACTTC.